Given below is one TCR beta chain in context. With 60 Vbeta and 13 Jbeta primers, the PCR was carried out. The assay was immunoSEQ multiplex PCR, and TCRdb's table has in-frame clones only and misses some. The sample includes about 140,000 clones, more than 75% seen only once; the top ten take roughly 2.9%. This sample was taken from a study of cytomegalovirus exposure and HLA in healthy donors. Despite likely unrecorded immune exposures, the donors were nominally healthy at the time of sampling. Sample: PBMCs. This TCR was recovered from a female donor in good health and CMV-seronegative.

The CDR3 nucleotides are TGTGCCAGCAGTTACCCAGGGGGCACTGGCTACACCTTC. Translating it yields CASSYPGGTGYTF. The V gene is TRBV6-5, the J gene TRBJ1-2, with 8 positions matching TRBD1. The CDR3 has 13 residues. CDR1 MNHEY and CDR2 SVGAGI come from the germline V gene. The V segment lost 2 bases and the J segment 7 bases; nucleotides outside the gene matches: 3.